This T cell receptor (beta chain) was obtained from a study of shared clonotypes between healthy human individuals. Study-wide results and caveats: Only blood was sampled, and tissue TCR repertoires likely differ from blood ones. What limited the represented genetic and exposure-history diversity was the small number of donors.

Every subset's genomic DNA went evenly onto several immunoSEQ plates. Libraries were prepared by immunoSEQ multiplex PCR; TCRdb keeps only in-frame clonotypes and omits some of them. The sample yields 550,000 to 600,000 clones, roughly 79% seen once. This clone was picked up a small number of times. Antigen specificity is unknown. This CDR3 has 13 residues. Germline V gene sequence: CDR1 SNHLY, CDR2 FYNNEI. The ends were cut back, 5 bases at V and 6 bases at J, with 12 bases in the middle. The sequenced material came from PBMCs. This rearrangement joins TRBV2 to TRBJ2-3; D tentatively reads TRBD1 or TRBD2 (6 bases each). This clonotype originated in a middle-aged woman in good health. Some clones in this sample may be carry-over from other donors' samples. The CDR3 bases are TGTGCCAGCAGTCCGACGGGGGCGGATACGCAGTATTTT. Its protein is CASSPTGADTQYF.